One sample yielded the 32 T cell receptor beta chains listed below, sequenced in a study of control samples from healthy donors and cancer patients. Assay: immunoSEQ multiplex PCR; the TCRdb copy retains only in-frame clones and omits some. The top ten clones hold less than 0.75% of a sample with 150,000 to 200,000 clones, more than 85% of them seen once. Sequenced: blood. The receptors stem from a woman aged 25 to 45 in good health.

The chain has TRBV6-5 and TRBJ1-5; the D gene is possibly TRBD1 (6 bases). Germline-derived CDR1 and CDR2 are MNHEY and SVGAGI. The CDR3 loop spans 14 amino acids. V was trimmed by 7 bases and J by 2 bases, leaving 12 bases between them. CDR3 in DNA: TGTGCCAGCAAACGCTCAGGGGGCAATCAGCCCCAGCATTTT. This codes for CASKRSGGNQPQHF.

The chain joins TRBV11-3 to TRBJ2-2; D is perhaps TRBD1 or TRBD2 (7 bases each). This CDR3 has 16 residues. Looked up from germline, CDR1 is SGHNT and CDR2 is YENEEA. V was shortened by 5 bases and J by 5 bases, with 18 bases between the two germline ends. The CDR3 region has the DNA TGTGCCAGCAGCCAATACCAGGGGGAGGGAACCGGGGAGCTGTTTTTT. This translates into CASSQYQGEGTGELFF.

The V and J genes are TRBV3-1 (or the pseudogene TRBV3-2) and TRBJ2-1; unclear D gene. CDR1 is LGHDT and CDR2 is YNNKEL in the germline V gene (reference sequence). V lost 4 bases, J lost 3 bases, and 10 bases lay in between. CDR3 length equals 14 residues. CDR3 coding DNA: TGTGCCAGCAGCCCCTCTAGAAGCTACAATGAGCAGTTCTTC. Protein product: CASSPSRSYNEQFF.

The chain combines TRBV7-9 with TRBJ2-5; D ambiguous. With 4 bases removed from V and 5 bases from J, the gap between germline ends came to 11 bases. Germline assignment: CDR1 SEHNR and CDR2 FQNEAQ (reference sequence). This CDR3 has 13 residues. CDR3 protein: CASSSLHGETQYF. In nucleotides, the CDR3 is TGTGCCAGCAGCTCCCTACACGGGGAGACCCAGTACTTC.

The V call is TRBV30, the J call TRBJ1-5, with 7 nucleotides matching TRBD1. The CDR3 runs 15 residues. Germline CDR1 is GTSNPN and CDR2 is SVGIG (reference sequence). The V and J ends lost 1 base and 7 bases, in that order; junction bases with no gene match: 10. CDR3 bases: TGTGCCTGGAGTGATTCAGACAGGGTCGGACAGCCCCAGCATTTT. Translating gives CAWSDSDRVGQPQHF.

The rearrangement uses TRBV7-9 and TRBJ1-4; D might be TRBD1 (6 bases). The CDR3 extends over 12 amino acids. V gave up 10 bases and J gave up 7 bases, with 13 bases separating them. Germline CDR1 reads SEHNR; CDR2 reads FQNEAQ (reference sequence). The DNA of the CDR3 is TGTGCCACGGGGAGGGGGAGTGAAAAACTGTTTTTT. This encodes CATGRGSEKLFF.

The chain uses TRBV29-1 and TRBJ2-3; D is perhaps TRBD2 (6 bases). Trimming took off 3 bases at V and 8 bases at J, with 12 bases between the two ends. Germline CDR1 SQVTM, CDR2 ANQGSEA. This CDR3 comprises 12 residues. The CDR3, as DNA: TGCAGCGTTGAGGTCGTGGGAGGTACGCAGTATTTT. Encoded protein: CSVEVVGGTQYF.

The chain has TRBV10-3 and TRBJ1-1, with 7 bases lining up with TRBD1. In germline, CDR1 is ENHRY, CDR2 SYGVKD. The CDR3 sequence is 13 residues long. The ends lost 6 bases at V and 4 bases at J; junction bases unmatched: 5. The CDR3 coding sequence is TGTGCCATCAGAGACAGGGACGCCACTGAAGCTTTCTTT. Translation: CAIRDRDATEAFF.

V is TRBV2 and J is TRBJ1-5; D gene uncertain. The V gene's germline CDR1 is SNHLY and CDR2 FYNNEI. V shed 3 bases and J shed 6 bases, with 9 bases lying between them. The CDR3 is 13 amino acids. CDR3 bases: TGTGCCAGCAGTGATGAGGACCTTCAGCCCCAGCATTTT. It codes for CASSDEDLQPQHF.

This sequence joins TRBV7-2 and TRBJ2-3, with D maybe TRBD2 (6 bases). CDR3 size: 15 residues. Germline loops: CDR1 SGHTA, CDR2 FQGNSA. The ends were cut back, 5 bases at V and 0 bases at J, with 12 bases in the middle. In nucleotides, the CDR3 is TGTGCCAGCAGCAAAGCTAGCGCAAGCACAGATACGCAGTATTTT. Translation gives CASSKASASTDTQYF.

The V gene is TRBV2, the J gene TRBJ1-5; no clear D gene. CDR3 length: 13 residues. Germline lookup yields CDR1 SNHLY and CDR2 FYNNEI. Trimming removed 5 bases from V and 7 bases from J, with 12 bases in between. The CDR3 bases are TGTGCCAGCAGTTCAGAAGGAGGGCAGCCCCAGCATTTT. Protein: CASSSEGGQPQHF.

The chain recombines TRBV7-3 with TRBJ2-1; D gene unclear. The CDR3 runs 11 residues. V shed 2 bases and J shed 7 bases, with 3 bases lying between them. Germline-derived CDR1 and CDR2 are SGHTA and FQGTGA. CDR3 protein: CASSLGNEQFF. The CDR3 region has the DNA TGTGCCAGCAGCTTAGGGAATGAGCAGTTCTTC.

The rearrangement links TRBV10-3 to TRBJ2-5, with TRBD1 identical over 7 bases. Germline trimming cut 0 bases from V and 5 bases from J; bases unmatched to any gene: 0. Germline CDR1 is ENHRY and CDR2 is SYGVKD. This CDR3 is built from 13 residues. The CDR3 here is CAISESRGETQYF. The CDR3 nucleotides read TGTGCCATCAGTGAGTCCAGGGGGGAGACCCAGTACTTC.

The V and J genes are TRBV6-4 and TRBJ2-1; 10 bases fit TRBD2. The CDR3 has 14 residues. Germline V gives CDR1 MRHNA, CDR2 SNTAGT. V was clipped by 5 bases and J by 9 bases; unmatched bases: 7. This chain's CDR3 is CASSPSGSSGEQFF. For the CDR3, the DNA is TGTGCCAGCAGTCCTAGCGGGAGTAGTGGTGAGCAGTTCTTC.

The chain links TRBV18 to TRBJ2-2, with no clear D. This CDR3 spans 15 amino acids. Trimming shortened V by 3 bases and J by 1 base, and 9 bases separated the two germline ends. CDR1 and CDR2 from the germline V gene are KGHSH and LQKENI. The CDR3 loop reads CASSPFEVNTGELFF. CDR3 bases: TGTGCCAGCTCACCTTTTGAGGTGAACACCGGGGAGCTGTTTTTT.

The genes are TRBV18 and TRBJ2-7; possible D gene TRBD2, 5 bases. V was trimmed by 3 bases and J by 6 bases, leaving 12 bases between them. Germline CDR1 is KGHSH and CDR2 is LQKENI. The CDR3 runs to 13 residues. CDR3 DNA: TGTGCCAGCTCACCGTCCTGGGGAGCCGAGCAGTACTTC. Its translation: CASSPSWGAEQYF.

The V gene is TRBV7-2, the J gene TRBJ1-5; 7 nucleotides match TRBD1. The CDR3 totals 15 residues. Germline-derived CDR1 and CDR2 are SGHTA and FQGNSA. J was trimmed by 4 bases and V by 3 bases; bases with no gene match: 6. CDR3 loop: CASSFDRAGNQPQHF. The CDR3 DNA sequence: TGTGCCAGCAGCTTCGACAGGGCTGGGAATCAGCCCCAGCATTTT.

The chain is built from TRBV2 and TRBJ1-1, with 7 bases aligning to TRBD1. Germline V gives CDR1 SNHLY, CDR2 FYNNEI. With 6 bases clipped from V and 1 base from J, the junction kept 2 bases outside the gene matches. CDR3 length equals 13 residues. The CDR3 DNA sequence: TGTGCCAGCAGCCGACAGGGGAACACTGAAGCTTTCTTT. It specifies CASSRQGNTEAFF.

This chain uses TRBV9 with TRBJ2-5; D is possibly TRBD2 (6 bases). Trimming removed 4 bases from V and 5 bases from J, with 24 bases in between. Germline CDR1 SGDLS, CDR2 YYNGEE. The CDR3 spans 17 residues. The CDR3 reads CASSPRFGSEISETQYF. The CDR3 DNA reads TGTGCCAGCAGCCCAAGGTTCGGGAGTGAGATTTCGGAGACCCAGTACTTC.

This chain uses TRBV29-1 with TRBJ2-5, with D tentatively TRBD1 or TRBD2 (6 bases each). The CDR3 consists of 13 residues. With 7 bases removed from V and 5 bases from J, the gap between germline ends came to 17 bases. Germline lookup yields CDR1 SQVTM and CDR2 ANQGSEA. CDR3: CSGGGGLKETQYF. The CDR3 DNA sequence: TGCAGCGGAGGAGGGGGGCTCAAGGAGACCCAGTACTTC.

This chain connects TRBV7-6 to TRBJ2-7, with 7 bases that match TRBD1. This CDR3 is 15 amino acids long. Germline V lookup: CDR1 SGHVS, CDR2 FNYEAQ. The junction had 8 bases not matched to a gene; V was cut back by 1 base and J by 5 bases. This CDR3 reads CASSLGTGEGDEQYF. The CDR3 DNA sequence: TGTGCCAGCAGCTTAGGAACAGGGGAAGGGGACGAGCAGTACTTC.

The rearrangement links TRBV14 to TRBJ1-6; unclear D gene. V lost 4 bases and J 8 bases, leaving 12 bases between the germline ends. The germline gives CDR1 SGHDN, CDR2 FVKESK. This CDR3 comprises 14 residues. DNA of the CDR3: TGTGCCAGCAGCCCCGGACTGGGCTATTCACCCCTCCACTTT. It translates to CASSPGLGYSPLHF.

The gene calls are TRBV14 and TRBJ1-2; 7 bases align to TRBD1. From germline, CDR1 is SGHDN and CDR2 FVKESK. CDR3 length: 15 amino acids. Trimming at V came to 4 bases and at J to 1 base, leaving 6 bases not matched to a gene. The CDR3 DNA reads TGTGCCAGCAGCCCCTACCGGGACAGTAACTATGGCTACACCTTC. This encodes CASSPYRDSNYGYTF.

The chain employs TRBV5-6 and TRBJ2-1; D remains unclear. The CDR3 is 14 amino acids. CDR1 is SGHDT and CDR2 is YYEEEE in the germline V gene. Trimming left V 4 bases short and J 0 bases short, with 8 bases between. The CDR3 DNA reads TGTGCCAGCAGCCAGGCAGTCTCCTACAATGAGCAGTTCTTC. Amino acids: CASSQAVSYNEQFF.

The V gene is TRBV4-2, the J gene TRBJ2-1, with D perhaps matching TRBD2 (5 bases). V lost 1 base, J lost 0 bases, and 19 bases lay in between. Germline CDR1 and CDR2: LGHNA and YNFKEQ. The CDR3 has 19 amino acids. The CDR3 DNA reads as TGTGCCAGCAGCCAAGTAAGTCGTGTCAGCGGCAGCTCCTACAATGAGCAGTTCTTC. Amino acid sequence: CASSQVSRVSGSSYNEQFF.

This clone was seen a handful of times. The chain recombines TRBV4-1 with TRBJ1-5; weak D call: TRBD1 (6 bases). Trimming removed 4 bases at V and 6 bases at J, with 19 bases between. The CDR3 runs 16 residues. Germline loops: CDR1 MGHRA, CDR2 YSYEKL. This chain's CDR3 is CASSLSPAGVGQPQHF. CDR3 in DNA: TGCGCCAGCAGCCTTAGCCCCGCAGGGGTGGGTCAGCCCCAGCATTTT.

The J gene is TRBJ1-6, the V gene TRBV10-3; 7 bases are a match to TRBD1. V shed 2 bases and J 7 bases; nucleotides not matched to a gene: 2. In germline, CDR1 is ENHRY, CDR2 SYGVKD. The CDR3 runs to 14 residues. Here the CDR3 reads CAISEGTANSPLHF. As DNA, the CDR3 is TGTGCCATCAGTGAGGGGACAGCCAATTCACCCCTCCACTTT.

The rearrangement joins TRBV29-1 to TRBJ2-1, with TRBD1 matching 7 bases. Trimming took 7 bases from V and 2 from J; bases not matched to a gene: 8. CDR1 is SQVTM, CDR2 ANQGSEA, per germline. This CDR3 contains 14 residues. The CDR3 sequence is CSAPTGDPYNEQFF. The CDR3 DNA follows: TGCAGCGCTCCCACAGGGGACCCCTACAATGAGCAGTTCTTC.

The sample holds one count of this clone. The J gene is TRBJ1-4, the V gene TRBV27, with D unresolved. Germline CDR1 and CDR2: MNHEY and SMNVEV (reference sequence). The CDR3 length is 14 residues. V lost 7 bases, J lost 3 bases, and 12 bases lay in between. CDR3 in DNA: TGTGCCAGCAATAAGGGCGGGTCTAATGAAAAACTGTTTTTT. Protein: CASNKGGSNEKLFF.

V is TRBV2 and J is TRBJ1-4; no reliable D call. Germline CDR1 SNHLY, CDR2 FYNNEI. Trimming cost V 6 bases and J 3 bases, with 14 bases left between them. The CDR3 contains 15 residues. The CDR3 DNA is TGTGCCAGCAGGGTGGAGAGGCGTTCTAATGAAAAACTGTTTTTT. It encodes CASRVERRSNEKLFF.

The chain uses TRBV5-4 and TRBJ2-2; the match to TRBD1 covers 7 bases. This CDR3 spans 15 amino acids. Losses at the gene ends were 1 base for V and 5 bases for J; bases not matched to a gene: 5. CDR1 SGHNT and CDR2 YYREEE come from the germline V gene (reference sequence). CDR3 bases: TGTGCCAGCAGCTTGTCGGACAGGCCTACCGGGGAGCTGTTTTTT. Translated, it gives CASSLSDRPTGELFF.

The J gene is TRBJ1-1, the V gene TRBV19; D gene unclear. The CDR3 sequence is 13 residues long. V was pared by 0 bases and J by 5 bases, with 7 bases between. The germline V gene encodes CDR1 LNHDA and CDR2 SQIVND (reference sequence). The CDR3 loop is CASSIDMGTEAFF. The CDR3 nucleotides read TGTGCCAGTAGTATAGATATGGGGACTGAAGCTTTCTTT.